A single sample is the source of the 9 T cell receptor beta chains below, sequenced in a study of OX40 agonist ivuxolimab in advanced cancers. TCRdb keeps only in-frame clones here, not all; method: immunoSEQ multiplex PCR. The sample carries some 44,000 clones, 80% recorded once. This sample comprised CD4+ or CD8+ T cells sorted from blood, obtained in a trial of the OX40 agonist ivuxolimab. Every receptor here comes from an adult with an advanced solid tumor such as melanoma, head and neck, liver or kidney cancer.

The chain couples TRBV9 to TRBJ2-2; maybe TRBD1 (6 bases). In germline, CDR1 is SGDLS, CDR2 YYNGEE. The CDR3 extends over 15 amino acids. Trimming stripped 0 bases from V and 6 bases from J, with 12 bases between. CDR3 nucleotides: TGTGCCAGCAGCGTAGCTACAGGGTTCCCCGGGGAGCTGTTTTTT. It yields the protein CASSVATGFPGELFF. The variable domain in full, with the rest retrieved from reference TRBV9 and TRBJ2-2, is DSGVTQTPKHLITATGQRVTLRCSPRSGDLSVYWYQQSLDQGLQFLIQYYNGEERAKGNILERFSAQQFPDLHSELNLSSLELGDSALYFCASSVATGFPGELFFGEGSRLTVL.

For this clone: Distinct nucleotide sequences in the sample also encode this CDR3. The chain uses TRBV11-2 and TRBJ1-2; weak D call: TRBD1 (5 bases). Germline-derived CDR1 and CDR2 are SGHAT and FQNNGV. CDR3 length: 13 residues. V was pared by 2 bases and J by 8 bases, with 12 bases between. CDR3 sequence (DNA): TGTGCCAGCAGCTTACAGGGATTTTCGGGCTACACCTTC. It yields the protein CASSLQGFSGYTF.

The chain links TRBV6-6 to TRBJ1-5; D uncertain. Between the trimmed V and J ends, which lost 0 bases and 10 bases, there was a span of 10 bases. Germline V gene lookup returns CDR1 MNHNY and CDR2 SVGAGI (reference sequence). The CDR3 length is 13 residues. The DNA of the CDR3 is TGTGCCAGCAGTTACTCCCCCGAGTATCCCCAGCATTTT. It encodes CASSYSPEYPQHF.

The rearrangement joins TRBV5-1 to TRBJ1-1; no definite D call. The germline V gene encodes CDR1 SGHRS and CDR2 YFSETQ. The CDR3 has 13 residues. V dropped 3 bases and J dropped 5 bases, with 11 bases sitting between them. The CDR3 DNA reads as TGCGCCAGCAGCTCTGAACGAGGGACTGAAGCTTTCTTT. Amino acids: CASSSERGTEAFF.

The gene calls are TRBV6-5 and TRBJ1-5, with D maybe TRBD1 (5 bases). In germline, CDR1 is MNHEY, CDR2 SVGAGI. The CDR3 consists of 14 residues. V dropped 2 bases and J dropped 6 bases, with 11 bases sitting between them. CDR3 DNA sequence: TGTGCCAGCAGTTACAGGGGAGAGAGTCAGCCCCAGCATTTT. Its protein product is CASSYRGESQPQHF.

This clone was observed a few times. J is TRBJ2-7 and V is TRBV28; tentative D call: TRBD2 (6 bases). Trimming stripped 6 bases from V and 2 bases from J, with 17 bases between. Looked up from germline, CDR1 is MDHEN and CDR2 is SYDVKM. This CDR3 spans 15 amino acids. The CDR3 DNA reads TGTGCCAGCAGCTACAGAGGAGGAGGGACCTACGAGCAGTACTTC. As protein: CASSYRGGGTYEQYF.

The genes are TRBV18 and TRBJ1-2, with 8 bases fitting TRBD1. The J segment lost 8 bases and the V segment lost 2 bases, leaving 10 bases of the junction unmatched. Germline CDR1 is KGHSH and CDR2 is LQKENI. The CDR3 extends over 15 amino acids. CDR3 protein: CASSPIRGHSLGYTF. CDR3 nucleotide sequence: TGTGCCAGCTCACCAATCAGGGGGCATTCTCTAGGCTACACCTTC. The full variable domain, with the rest looked up from reference TRBV18 and TRBJ1-2, is NAGVMQNPRHLVRRRGQEARLRCSPMKGHSHVYWYRQLPEEGLKFMVYLQKENIIDESGMPKERFSAEFPKEGPSILRIQQVVRGDSAAYFCASSPIRGHSLGYTFGSGTRLTVV.

The J gene is TRBJ1-1, the V gene TRBV11-2, with D uncertain. The CDR3 sequence is 11 residues long. Per germline, CDR1 SGHAT and CDR2 FQNNGV. Trimming pared 4 bases from V and 1 base from J, leaving 1 base between. In DNA form, the CDR3 reads TGTGCCAGCAGCTCGAACACTGAAGCTTTCTTT. Protein sequence: CASSSNTEAFF.

This chain links TRBV7-8 with TRBJ1-2; possible D gene TRBD1, 6 bases. The V gene's germline CDR1 is SGHVS and CDR2 FQNEAQ. V lost 5 bases and J lost 7, with 14 bases in between. The CDR3 extends over 13 amino acids. This chain's CDR3 is CASSPDSWGGYTF. The CDR3 DNA reads as TGTGCCAGCAGCCCGGACAGCTGGGGTGGCTACACCTTC.